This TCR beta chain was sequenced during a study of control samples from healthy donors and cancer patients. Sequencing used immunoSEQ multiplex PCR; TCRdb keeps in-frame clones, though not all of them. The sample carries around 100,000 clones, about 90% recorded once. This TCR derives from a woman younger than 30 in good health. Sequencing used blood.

The chain's CDR3 is CASSHGAGSYEQYF. The CDR3 DNA sequence: TGTGCCAGCAGCCATGGGGCGGGAAGTTACGAGCAGTACTTC. The genes are TRBV3-1 (or the pseudogene TRBV3-2) and TRBJ2-7; TRBD2 is a possible D gene (6 bases). V lost 3 bases to trimming and J lost 4 bases, with 13 bases between them. The CDR3 runs to 14 residues. CDR1 and CDR2 from the germline V gene are LGHDT and YNNKEL (reference sequence).